This entry lists 26 T cell receptor beta chains sequenced from one sample in a study of T cell clonotyping in hematopoietic cell transplantation. Some clones are missing from TCRdb's copy, which holds only in-frame ones; the method was immunoSEQ multiplex PCR. Among approximately 22,000 clones, roughly 90% were seen once, and the ten largest hold around 3.4%. Time point noted: recipient sample about 28 days before transplant, after cytoreduction. The material was peripheral blood mononuclear cells, obtained before stem cell transplant. Receptor source: a man between 18 and 29 years old with biphenotypic leukemia. Some clones in this sample may be carry-over from other donors' samples.

This clone was observed once. The V and J genes are TRBV29-1 and TRBJ1-2, with a tentative D call TRBD1 (5 bases). The CDR3 loop spans 13 amino acids. Germline CDR1 and CDR2: SQVTM and ANQGSEA. V lost 4 bases to trimming and J lost 2 bases, with 11 bases between them. The CDR3 coding sequence is TGCAGCGTTGGGGGGGGGACCAACTATGGCTACACCTTC. Residues: CSVGGGTNYGYTF.

This clone was counted only a few times. The rearrangement links TRBV19 to TRBJ2-2, with 10 positions matching TRBD1. The length of the CDR3 is 15 residues. Germline loops: CDR1 LNHDA, CDR2 SQIVND (reference sequence). V shed 5 bases and J 5 bases; nucleotides not matched to a gene: 5. The CDR3: CASSPGQGLTGELFF. The DNA for the CDR3 is TGTGCCAGTAGTCCGGGACAGGGGTTGACCGGGGAGCTGTTTTTT.

The V call is TRBV12-5, the J call TRBJ2-7; a weak D match, TRBD1 (5 bases). Germline CDR1 reads LGHNT; CDR2 reads FRNRAP. The CDR3 extends over 17 amino acids. V was cut by 0 bases and J by 5 bases, with 20 bases left in between. The CDR3: CASGLVLAQRGVHEQYF. CDR3 bases: TGTGCTAGTGGTTTGGTACTGGCCCAAAGGGGCGTCCACGAGCAGTACTTC.

The chain recombines TRBV7-2 with TRBJ1-2; tentative D call: TRBD1 (5 bases). Germline V gene lookup returns CDR1 SGHTA and CDR2 FQGNSA. The CDR3 length is 13 residues. V lost 3 bases, J lost 4 bases, and 9 bases lay in between. The DNA of the CDR3 is TGTGCCAGCAGCTTGGGGGTACGCTATGGCTACACCTTC. It specifies CASSLGVRYGYTF.

This chain connects TRBV7-8 to TRBJ2-5, with 11 bases fitting TRBD2. The CDR3 loop spans 14 amino acids. J gave up 4 bases and V 8 bases, and 6 bases lay outside the gene matches. The germline CDR1 and CDR2 sequences are SGHVS and FQNEAQ. CDR3 residues: CASFLAGGSETQYF. For the CDR3, the DNA is TGTGCCAGCTTCCTAGCGGGGGGTTCAGAGACCCAGTACTTC.

The chain employs TRBV7-2 and TRBJ2-7, with TRBD2 identical over 11 bases. The length of the CDR3 is 15 residues. J lost 2 bases, V lost 3 bases, and 3 bases had no gene match. From germline, CDR1 is SGHTA and CDR2 FQGNSA. The CDR3 DNA follows: TGTGCCAGCAGCTTTAGCGGGAGGGCCCCCTACGAGCAGTACTTC. Residues: CASSFSGRAPYEQYF.

This clone was seen once. The rearrangement uses TRBV6-1 and TRBJ2-2; D gene unclear. From germline, CDR1 is MNHNS and CDR2 SASEGT. The CDR3 sequence is 14 residues long. The germline V and J ends were trimmed by 2 bases and 3 bases, with 7 bases remaining between them. CDR3 loop: CASSERPDTGELFF. In DNA, the CDR3 is TGTGCCAGCAGTGAAAGGCCGGACACCGGGGAGCTGTTTTTT.

The CDR3 region has the DNA TGTGCCAGCAGTTACAAGGGAATCTACGAGCAGTACTTC. As protein: CASSYKGIYEQYF. This chain connects TRBV6-5 to TRBJ2-7; the D is unclear. Germline CDR1 and CDR2: MNHEY and SVGAGI. V was trimmed by 2 bases and J by 3 bases, leaving 8 bases between them. This CDR3 is 13 amino acids long.

The chain couples TRBV7-2 to TRBJ1-2, with unresolved D. The germline V gene has CDR1 SGHTA and CDR2 FQGNSA. Trimming removed 1 base from V and 2 bases from J, with 2 bases in between. CDR3 length: 12 residues. CDR3 loop: CASSLENYGYTF. In DNA form, the CDR3 reads TGTGCCAGCAGCTTAGAAAACTATGGCTACACCTTC.

The V gene is TRBV5-1, the J gene TRBJ2-3, with D hard to call. The CDR3 length is 14 residues. The germline CDR1 and CDR2 sequences are SGHRS and YFSETQ. Trimming took off 0 bases at V and 0 bases at J, with 5 bases between the two ends. The CDR3: CASSLGVSTDTQYF. In DNA form, the CDR3 reads TGCGCCAGCAGCTTGGGAGTCAGCACAGATACGCAGTATTTT.

The genes are TRBV9 and TRBJ2-2; D gene unclear. This CDR3 region has 12 residues. V shed 4 bases and J shed 3 bases, with 4 bases lying between them. Germline CDR1 and CDR2: SGDLS and YYNGEE. Here the CDR3 reads CASSSHTGELFF. CDR3 bases: TGTGCCAGCAGCTCGCACACCGGGGAGCTGTTTTTT.

The CDR3 region has the DNA TGTGCCAGCAGTGAGGGACTAGCGGGAGATACGCAGTATTTT. It codes for CASSEGLAGDTQYF. This chain uses TRBV6-4 with TRBJ2-3, with TRBD2 matching over 12 bases. The germline gives CDR1 MRHNA, CDR2 SNTAGT. This CDR3 has 14 residues. V dropped 3 bases and J dropped 5; count of bases not matched to a gene: 0.

The V gene is TRBV4-1, the J gene TRBJ1-2; D is undetermined. CDR1 and CDR2 (germline): MGHRA, YSYEKL. V was pared by 0 bases and J by 3 bases, with 14 bases between. CDR3 size: 16 residues. The CDR3 protein is CASSQDPAGIYYGYTF. CDR3 bases: TGCGCCAGCAGCCAAGATCCGGCCGGAATTTACTATGGCTACACCTTC.

The rearrangement joins TRBV4-3 to TRBJ1-3, with unresolved D. The V end lost 4 bases, the J end lost 0 bases, and 13 bases lay between the germline ends. CDR3 length equals 16 residues. Germline V lookup: CDR1 LGHNA, CDR2 YSLEER. CDR3: CASSPAGLNSGNTIYF. The DNA of the CDR3 is TGCGCCAGCAGCCCCGCCGGCTTAAACTCTGGAAACACCATATATTTT.

The chain employs TRBV4-1 and TRBJ1-4, with 7 bases that match TRBD1. This CDR3 region has 14 residues. Germline V gene lookup returns CDR1 MGHRA and CDR2 YSYEKL. The ends lost 8 bases at V and 11 bases at J; junction bases unmatched: 14. The CDR3 protein is CASQRTPLQGKLFF. In DNA, the CDR3 is TGCGCCAGCCAGAGGACGCCGTTACAGGGGAAACTGTTTTTT.

The chain recombines TRBV27 with TRBJ1-1; 7 bases line up with TRBD1. This CDR3 contains 16 residues. Germline V gene sequence: CDR1 MNHEY, CDR2 SMNVEV (reference sequence). J was trimmed by 1 base and V by 4 bases; bases with no gene match: 9. The CDR3 is CASSSQGGSGNTEAFF. The CDR3 nucleotides are TGTGCCAGCAGTTCCCAAGGGGGCAGCGGGAACACTGAAGCTTTCTTT.

This chain uses TRBV19 with TRBJ2-3, with 8 bases identical to TRBD2. The CDR3 runs 14 residues. Germline V gives CDR1 LNHDA, CDR2 SQIVND (reference sequence). Trimming at V came to 3 bases and at J to 2 bases, leaving 1 base not matched to a gene. The CDR3 nucleotides read TGTGCCAGTAGTATCGGGGGGGCCACAGATACGCAGTATTTT. This translates into CASSIGGATDTQYF.

The V and J genes are TRBV12-5 and TRBJ1-5; D perhaps matches TRBD1 (6 bases). This CDR3 is built from 14 residues. Germline-derived CDR1 and CDR2 are LGHNT and FRNRAP. The ends were cut back, 7 bases at V and 7 bases at J, with 17 bases in the middle. The CDR3 sequence is CASAAKGGEQPQHF. CDR3 nucleotides: TGTGCTAGTGCCGCGAAGGGGGGCGAACAGCCCCAGCATTTT.

As regards this clone: Other DNA variants within this sample encode the same CDR3. The rearrangement joins TRBV5-1 to TRBJ1-1; D unclear. Germline lookup yields CDR1 SGHRS and CDR2 YFSETQ. The V gene lost 0 bases and the J gene lost 1 base, with 4 bases spanning the gap. The CDR3 is 13 residues long. CDR3 sequence reads: CASSLAGNTEAFF. Here the CDR3 DNA reads TGCGCCAGCAGCTTGGCAGGGAACACTGAAGCTTTCTTT. The complete variable domain, with remaining parts taken from reference TRBV5-1 and TRBJ1-1, reads KAGVTQTPRYLIKTRGQQVTLSCSPISGHRSVSWYQQTPGQGLQFLFEYFSETQRNKGNFPGRFSGRQFSNSRSEMNVSTLELGDSALYLCASSLAGNTEAFFGQGTRLTVV.

The gene calls are TRBV27 and TRBJ2-1, with TRBD1 as a possible D gene (5 bases). The CDR3 sequence is 13 residues long. V lost 5 bases and J lost 4, with 9 bases in between. Germline CDR1 is MNHEY and CDR2 is SMNVEV (reference sequence). In nucleotides, the CDR3 is TGTGCCAGCAGTGCGACAGCTTACAATGAGCAGTTCTTC. Its protein is CASSATAYNEQFF.

The CDR3 loop reads CASSLLTTSYNEQFF. The CDR3, as DNA: TGTGCCAGCAGCTTATTGACTACCTCCTACAATGAGCAGTTCTTC. The chain recombines TRBV7-8 with TRBJ2-1; possibly TRBD2 for D (5 bases). CDR3 length: 15 amino acids. Per the germline V gene, CDR1 is SGHVS and CDR2 is FQNEAQ. V lost 2 bases and J lost 0, with 8 bases in between.

A single count supports this clone. The chain's CDR3 is CASSEGYSSTEAFF. The CDR3 DNA is TGTGCCAGCAGTGAAGGCTACAGTTCCACTGAAGCTTTCTTT. This chain links TRBV2 with TRBJ1-1, with unresolved D. This CDR3 region has 14 residues. Germline CDR1 reads SNHLY; CDR2 reads FYNNEI. V was clipped by 1 base and J by 4 bases, with 10 bases between them.

The rearrangement links TRBV5-6 to TRBJ2-3, with unresolved D. The CDR3 sequence is 13 residues long. Trimming left V 2 bases short and J 0 bases short, with 4 bases between. Germline assignment: CDR1 SGHDT and CDR2 YYEEEE. As DNA, the CDR3 is TGTGCCAGCAGCTTAGCTAGCACAGATACGCAGTATTTT. Protein sequence: CASSLASTDTQYF. Variable domain in full (rest from reference TRBV5-6 and TRBJ2-3): DAGVTQSPTHLIKTRGQQVTLRCSPKSGHDTVSWYQQALGQGPQFIFQYYEEEERQRGNFPDRFSGHQFPNYSSELNVNALLLGDSALYLCASSLASTDTQYFGPGTRLTVL.

This rearrangement joins TRBV6-5 to TRBJ2-7; TRBD1 matches 7 bases. Trimming removed 2 bases from V and 5 bases from J; junction bases left unmatched: 9. The CDR3 is 15 amino acids. CDR1 is MNHEY and CDR2 is SVGAGI in the germline V gene. The CDR3 DNA follows: TGTGCCAGCAGTTACGGGGCCACAGGGGCAAACGAGCAGTACTTC. This encodes CASSYGATGANEQYF.

The genes are TRBV15 and TRBJ1-1; TRBD1 matches at 7 bases. The CDR3 is 17 amino acids. From germline, CDR1 is LNHNV and CDR2 YYDKDF (reference sequence). J lost 2 bases, V lost 8 bases, and 17 bases had no gene match. CDR3 protein: CATSFMTGRFTNTEAFF. CDR3 nucleotide sequence: TGTGCCACCTCATTCATGACAGGGAGATTTACAAACACTGAAGCTTTCTTT. The full variable domain, completed using reference TRBV15 and TRBJ1-1, is DAMVIQNPRYQVTQFGKPVTLSCSQTLNHNVMYWYQQKSSQAPKLLFHYYDKDFNNEADTPDNFQSRRPNTSFCFLDIRSPGLGDTAMYLCATSFMTGRFTNTEAFFGQGTRLTVV.

Only one count was recorded for this clone. V gene TRBV27 combines with J gene TRBJ2-1; D tentatively reads TRBD1 or TRBD2 (5 bases each). Trimming stripped 3 bases from V and 10 bases from J, with 10 bases between. Germline V gene lookup returns CDR1 MNHEY and CDR2 SMNVEV (reference sequence). The CDR3 has 12 amino acids. The CDR3 protein is CASSFTGLEQFF. CDR3 nucleotide sequence: TGTGCCAGCAGTTTCACAGGACTCGAGCAGTTCTTC.